The 10 T cell receptor beta chains below were found in one sample sequenced in a study of T cells in Graves' hyperthyroidism and ophthalmopathy. Using RNA transcripts as the source, TCR beta CDR3 regions were amplified. Carried out on the TCR CDR3, a first-round RT-PCR used the HTBI primer set. TCRdb called the multiplex PCR reads again in MiXCR, with one record for every CDR3 protein. Of around 340,000 distinct CDR3 sequences listed, 16% are singletons. Sequencing was carried out using blood. All receptors come from a man aged 25 to 40 with Graves' hyperthyroidism.

In its sample, this clonotype was seen many times. Here the CDR3 DNA reads TGTGCCAGCAGCCTCCTTAGCGGGAGGAACACAGATACGCAGTATTTT. Translating gives CASSLLSGRNTDTQYF. V usage is TRBV7-8 and J usage is TRBJ2-3, with 10 positions matching TRBD2. Germline loops: CDR1 SGHVS, CDR2 FQNEAQ. The CDR3 is 16 amino acids. Trimming at V came to 5 bases and at J to 2 bases, leaving 7 bases not matched to a gene.

The table lists this clonotype with many counts. V usage is TRBV28 and J usage is TRBJ2-1; 9 bases are a match to TRBD2. The germline gives CDR1 MDHEN, CDR2 SYDVKM. The CDR3 sequence is 13 residues long. The V gene end was trimmed by 3 bases and the J gene end by 15 bases; junction bases not matched to a gene: 9. CDR3 nucleotide sequence: TGTGCCAGCAGTTTCCTCGCTAGCGGGGTACGGTTCTTC. Its protein product is CASSFLASGVRFF.

This clonotype was counted at least ten times. The V gene is TRBV12-3 or TRBV12-4, the J gene TRBJ1-1, with TRBD1 as a possible D gene (6 bases). The CDR3 sequence is 13 residues long. Trimming removed 6 bases from V and 3 bases from J, with 11 bases in between. The CDR3 nucleotides read TGTGCCAGCAGCCCTACAGGGCACACTGAAGCTTTCTTT. Translation gives CASSPTGHTEAFF.

This clonotype has a handful of counts. With a much larger clone just one base away, this may be a read error. The chain employs TRBV13 and TRBJ1-5; 8 bases line up with TRBD1. Per the germline V gene, CDR1 is PRHDT and CDR2 is FYEKMQ (reference sequence). This CDR3 contains 14 residues. In DNA form, the CDR3 reads TGTGCCAGCGGCTTAGGGGACAGGTATCAGCCCCAGCATTTT. As protein: CASGLGDRYQPQHF.

This clonotype was seen only a few times. The V and J genes are TRBV28 and TRBJ2-7, with D possibly matching TRBD1 (6 bases). CDR3 size: 16 residues. The germline V and J ends were trimmed by 7 bases and 2 bases, with 21 bases remaining between them. CDR1 and CDR2 (germline): MDHEN, SYDVKM. In nucleotides, the CDR3 is TGTGCCAGCATTTCATCCCTCAGGGGCCGGACCTACGAGCAGTACTTC. This gives the protein CASISSLRGRTYEQYF.

The CDR3 region is CASSLEGAGGGPQHF. CDR3 in DNA: TGTGCCAGCAGTTTGGAAGGGGCCGGCGGGGGGCCCCAGCATTTT. The rearrangement links TRBV27 to TRBJ1-5; TRBD1 is a possible D gene (5 bases). The CDR3 contains 15 residues. Per the germline V gene, CDR1 is MNHEY and CDR2 is SMNVEV (reference sequence). V lost 3 bases to trimming and J lost 9 bases, with 18 bases between them.

This clonotype was counted between two and nine times. The chain is built from TRBV2 and TRBJ2-7, with D unresolved. Germline loops: CDR1 SNHLY, CDR2 FYNNEI. The CDR3 runs to 13 residues. V lost 6 bases and J lost 2, with 11 bases in between. CDR3 loop: CASSSRVPYEQYF. CDR3 in DNA: TGTGCCAGCAGCAGCCGGGTCCCCTACGAGCAGTACTTC.

At least ten counts were recorded for this clonotype. The rearrangement links TRBV7-8 to TRBJ1-5; 7 bases map to TRBD1. CDR1 and CDR2 (germline): SGHVS, FQNEAQ. The CDR3 is 16 residues long. Trimming cost V 3 bases and J 7 bases; bases outside gene matches: 12. The CDR3 DNA reads as TGTGCCAGCAGCTTGGGCTTGAGGGCGGACAGGCAGCCCCAGCATTTT. As protein: CASSLGLRADRQPQHF.

This clonotype was seen more than once but under ten times. The chain links TRBV29-1 to TRBJ2-3, with D unclear. The CDR3 length is 13 residues. Trimming removed 4 bases from V and 5 bases from J, with 13 bases in between. CDR1 and CDR2 from the germline V gene are SQVTM and ANQGSEA. CDR3 nucleotides: TGCAGCGTTGTTTTTATAGGAAGAGATACGCAGTATTTT. Its protein is CSVVFIGRDTQYF.

This clonotype was seen more than once but under ten times. V gene TRBV20-1 combines with J gene TRBJ2-5, with 8 bases that match TRBD1. The CDR3 has 18 amino acids. V shed 0 bases and J 4 bases; nucleotides not matched to a gene: 16. Germline V CDR1 and CDR2: DFQATT, SNEGSKA (reference sequence). In DNA form, the CDR3 reads TGCAGTGCTAGAGAACCGACAGGGGTAACTAGCCGTCTAGAGACCCAGTACTTC. This codes for CSAREPTGVTSRLETQYF.